This TCR beta chain was found in a study of sequential checkpoint blockade in melanoma. Study-wide context: Patients were randomized 1:1 to nivolumab-then-ipilimumab or ipilimumab-then-nivolumab first-line.

The data were produced by immunoSEQ multiplex PCR, yet TCRdb's version contains in-frame clones alone and is incomplete. Here the sample spans tens of thousands of clones, 85% to 90% being singletons. Documented treatment: randomized to nivolumab then ipilimumab (arm A) or the reverse (arm B). Live CD3+CD8+ CD19− CD56− cells were sorted from PBMCs. V was clipped by 6 bases and J by 8 bases, with 14 bases between them. The CDR3 contains 13 residues. Germline V CDR1 and CDR2: MNHEY, SMNVEV (reference sequence). This TCR came from a human donor with melanoma. The sequencing here drew on CD8+ T cells sorted from blood (inferred from file names), taken from a patient given nivolumab and ipilimumab in sequence. This chain links TRBV27 with TRBJ2-1, with D perhaps TRBD2 (6 bases). In DNA, the CDR3 is TGTGCCAGCAGCGGGAGTAGGTGGGATGAGCAGTTCTTC. Protein product: CASSGSRWDEQFF.